This T cell receptor beta chain stems from a study of CD8 T cells in Susac syndrome. V trimming: 3 bases; J trimming: 3 bases; junction bases outside the gene matches: 8. This CDR3 region has 15 residues. Looked up from germline, CDR1 is SGDLS and CDR2 is YYNGEE. A quantity of roughly 0.5 to 1 ug RNA underwent reverse transcription using random hexamers. Multiplex immunoSEQ PCR targeted 54 Vbeta and 13 Jbeta TCR beta segments. MiXCR, run by TCRdb on the immunoSEQ multiplex PCR reads, gives a single entry per CDR3 protein. The sample consists of some 300,000 distinct CDR3 sequences, 89% of them appearing once.

Specimen: CD8+ T cells from PBMCs. The chain links TRBV9 to TRBJ2-7; TRBD1 matches 8 bases. This clonotype originated in a human donor with multiple sclerosis. The CDR3 loop reads CASSGSGGRGYEQYF. CDR3 nucleotide sequence: TGTGCCAGCAGCGGATCAGGGGGCCGGGGCTACGAGCAGTACTTC.